The T cell receptor beta chain described here comes from a study of blood T cell repertoires in COVID-19. In the study overall: The study drew acute and convalescent COVID-19 samples from the United States, Italy and Spain. T cells, B-cell-depleted T cells, or PBMCs provided the cDNA or gDNA that served as material.

Authors' processing steps: From reference gene primer amplification, estimates of nucleated cell counts were derived. TCRdb's table, derived via immunoSEQ multiplex PCR, lists solely in-frame clones and lacks some. V and J calls and clone size are those listed in that table; D and trimming were worked out from the DNA. In the table there are about 200,000 clones, 89% of which are singletons. This clone has a single count. The V end lost 2 bases, the J end lost 8 bases, and 14 bases lay between the germline ends. This CDR3 contains 15 residues. Germline CDR1 and CDR2: SGHDT and YYEEEE. Sample: peripheral blood. The V call is TRBV5-6, the J call TRBJ1-6; D unresolved. The source is a woman aged 40 to 50 with acute or convalescent COVID-19. In DNA, the CDR3 is TGTGCCAGCAGCTTCAGCTCGTGGGGAGATTCACCCCTCCACTTT. This sequence encodes CASSFSSWGDSPLHF.